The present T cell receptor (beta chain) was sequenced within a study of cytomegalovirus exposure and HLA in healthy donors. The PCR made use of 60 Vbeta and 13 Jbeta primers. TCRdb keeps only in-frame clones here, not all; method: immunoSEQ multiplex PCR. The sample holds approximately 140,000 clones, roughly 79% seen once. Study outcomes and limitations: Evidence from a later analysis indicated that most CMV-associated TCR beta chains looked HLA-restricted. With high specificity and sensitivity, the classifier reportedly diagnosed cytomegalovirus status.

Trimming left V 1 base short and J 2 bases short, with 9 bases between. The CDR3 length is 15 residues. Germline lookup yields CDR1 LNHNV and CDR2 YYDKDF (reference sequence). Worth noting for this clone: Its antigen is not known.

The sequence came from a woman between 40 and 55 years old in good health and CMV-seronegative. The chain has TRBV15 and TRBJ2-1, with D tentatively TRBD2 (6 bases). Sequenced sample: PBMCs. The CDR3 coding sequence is TGTGCCACCAGCAGAGTACGGGGGACCTACAATGAGCAGTTCTTC. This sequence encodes CATSRVRGTYNEQFF.